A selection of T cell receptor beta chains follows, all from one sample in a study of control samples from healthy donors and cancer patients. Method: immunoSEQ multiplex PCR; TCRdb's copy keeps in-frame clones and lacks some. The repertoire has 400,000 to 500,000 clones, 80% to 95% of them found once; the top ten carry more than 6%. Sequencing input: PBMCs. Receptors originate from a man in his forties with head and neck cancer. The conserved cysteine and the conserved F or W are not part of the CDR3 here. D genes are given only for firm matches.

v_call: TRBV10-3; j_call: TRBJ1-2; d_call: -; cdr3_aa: AISENAAHGYT
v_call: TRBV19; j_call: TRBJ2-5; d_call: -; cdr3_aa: ASSAETQY
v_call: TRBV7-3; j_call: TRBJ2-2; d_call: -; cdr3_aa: ASSLMGGEMIGELF
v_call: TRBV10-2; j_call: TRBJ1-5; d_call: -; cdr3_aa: ASSGRPGDINQPQH
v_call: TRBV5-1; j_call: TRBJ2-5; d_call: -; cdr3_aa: ASSLTSGQYQETQY
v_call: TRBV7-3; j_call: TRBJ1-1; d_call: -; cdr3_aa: ASSLTLGMNTEAF
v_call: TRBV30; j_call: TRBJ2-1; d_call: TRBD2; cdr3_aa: AWSQNAGAYNEQF
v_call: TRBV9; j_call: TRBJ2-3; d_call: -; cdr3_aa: ASSSRDTQY
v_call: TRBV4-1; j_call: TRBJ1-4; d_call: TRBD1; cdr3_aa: ASRLGQGGEKLF
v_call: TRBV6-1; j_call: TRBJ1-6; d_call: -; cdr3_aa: ASSEAGLNSPLH
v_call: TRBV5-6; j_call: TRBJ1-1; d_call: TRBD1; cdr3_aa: ASSLGGTGNTEAF
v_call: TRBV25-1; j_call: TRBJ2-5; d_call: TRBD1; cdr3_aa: ASRDRVQETQY
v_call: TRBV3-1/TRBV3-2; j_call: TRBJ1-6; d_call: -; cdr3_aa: ASSPSRGDLH
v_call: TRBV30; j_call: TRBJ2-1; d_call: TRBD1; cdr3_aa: AWSQDRAVGDEQF
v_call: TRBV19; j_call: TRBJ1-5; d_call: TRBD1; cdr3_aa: ASSGQGFNSNQPQH
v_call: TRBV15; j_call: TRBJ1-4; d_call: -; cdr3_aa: ATSREAISNEKLF
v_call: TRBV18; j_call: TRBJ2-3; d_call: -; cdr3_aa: ASSPAPVPPGTQY
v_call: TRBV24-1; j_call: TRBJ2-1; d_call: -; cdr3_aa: ATSVSPGRNEQF
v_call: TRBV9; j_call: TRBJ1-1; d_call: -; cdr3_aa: ASSPQQGNTEAF
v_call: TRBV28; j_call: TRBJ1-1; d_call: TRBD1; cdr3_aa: ASRPPGQMNTEAF
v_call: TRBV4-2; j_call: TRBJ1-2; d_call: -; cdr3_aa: ASSHQTTPTANYGYT
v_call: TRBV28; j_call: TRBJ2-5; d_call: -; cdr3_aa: ASSLLVQETQY
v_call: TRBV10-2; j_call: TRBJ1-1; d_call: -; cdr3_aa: ATGGGLNTEAF
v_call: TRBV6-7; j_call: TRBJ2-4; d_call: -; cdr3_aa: ASSFQSLAKNIQY
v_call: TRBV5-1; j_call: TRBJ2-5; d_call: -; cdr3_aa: ASSAVRGRGFQETQY
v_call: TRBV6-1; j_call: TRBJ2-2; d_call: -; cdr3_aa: ASSGTGRGGTGELF
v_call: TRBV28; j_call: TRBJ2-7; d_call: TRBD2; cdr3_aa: ASSSPSGGREQY
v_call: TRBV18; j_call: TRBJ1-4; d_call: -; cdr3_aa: ASSRLGEKLF
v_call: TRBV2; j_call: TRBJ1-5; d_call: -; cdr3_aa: ASTGDSNQPQH